This T cell receptor beta chain was captured by sequencing in a study of CXCR3-negative and CXCR3-positive naive CD8 T cells. Study overall: Each library held about 1.5 +/- 0.3 million TRB reads, some 130 million in total. General study results and limits: Because surface CD5 did not distinguish the naive subsets, TCR strength was inferred from TRB CDR3 properties.

The CDR3 runs to 20 residues. Germline V lookup: CDR1 SGHVS, CDR2 FQNEAQ. Preparation of TRB cDNA libraries relied on 5' RACE carrying UMI labels. One entry per CDR3 protein, without DNA, is what TCRdb gives after re-calling the 5' RACE reads. Across roughly 41,000 distinct CDR3 sequences, the top ten clones capture roughly 7.7% of the sample. All CD8+ T cell subsets were sorted in triplicate at 300,000 to 350,000 cells each. About this clonotype: Its antigen is not known.

This rearrangement joins TRBV7-8 to TRBJ2-7; no DNA is available, so the TRBD2 call from TCRdb remains unchecked. This TCR derives from a human donor in good health. Some clones in this sample may be carry-over from other donors' samples. Sequenced: memory CD8+ T cells from blood. This chain's CDR3 is CASSQPRTSGGFLSSYEQYF.